The 20 T cell receptor beta chains in this list originate from one sample, sequenced in a study of T cell repertoires in cytomegalovirus infection (dated by TCRdb to the late 2010s). This sample was sequenced with an Illumina HiSeq 1500. The public sequencing data were trimmed at Q25 with fastp and processed into clonotypes with MiXCR by TCRdb, which kept only in-frame beta chains. Every entry covers one CDR3 protein and lists the most common genes and DNA from its rows. The sample table holds around 740,000 distinct CDR3 sequences, of which less than 40% were seen once. Together, the top ten hold 2.8% of the sample. Sequencing was performed on PBMCs. The receptors were gathered from a human donor in good health (CMV status not recorded). Some clones in this sample may be carry-over from other donors' samples.

The chain employs TRBV5-1 and TRBJ2-7, with D possibly being TRBD1 (5 bases). Germline values: CDR1 SGHRS, CDR2 YFSETQ. CDR3 length equals 13 residues. The V and J ends lost 3 bases and 7 bases respectively, with 14 bases between them. The CDR3 sequence is CASSSDSREEQYF. Written as DNA, the CDR3 is TGCGCCAGCAGCTCCGACAGTAGGGAAGAGCAGTACTTC.

This clonotype was seen a few times. The gene calls are TRBV10-3 and TRBJ2-5, with TRBD1 matching 9 bases. The V segment lost 6 bases and the J segment 5 bases; nucleotides outside the gene matches: 7. The CDR3 spans 14 residues. Per the germline V gene, CDR1 is ENHRY and CDR2 is SYGVKD. The CDR3 is CAISNGDREETQYF. Here the CDR3 DNA reads TGTGCCATCAGCAATGGGGACAGGGAGGAGACCCAGTACTTC.

The chain couples TRBV19 to TRBJ2-3; 8 nucleotides align to TRBD1. The CDR3 has 14 amino acids. V dropped 7 bases and J dropped 1; count of bases not matched to a gene: 4. The germline CDR1 and CDR2 sequences are LNHDA and SQIVND (reference sequence). This CDR3 reads CASTKTGGTDTQYF. The DNA for the CDR3 is TGTGCCAGTACTAAGACAGGGGGCACAGATACGCAGTATTTT.

V is TRBV10-3 and J is TRBJ2-3; no firm D call. The germline V and J ends were trimmed by 4 bases and 7 bases, with 12 bases remaining between them. In germline, CDR1 is ENHRY, CDR2 SYGVKD. The CDR3 loop spans 13 amino acids. CDR3 amino acids: CAISAETTHTQYF. The CDR3 DNA reads as TGTGCCATCAGTGCAGAGACAACCCATACGCAGTATTTT.

The rearrangement joins TRBV7-4 to TRBJ2-1; TRBD2 matches 14 bases. Germline V gene sequence: CDR1 SGHVT, CDR2 SQSDAQ. V was pared by 5 bases and J by 9 bases, with 21 bases of the junction left unmatched. This CDR3 region has 20 residues. The CDR3 spells CASSPRTPGLAGVVGGEQFF. In DNA, the CDR3 is TGTGCCAGCAGCCCGAGAACCCCGGGACTAGCGGGAGTGGTTGGAGGTGAGCAGTTCTTC.

This clonotype appeared once. Possible read error: a much larger clone is one base away. This chain connects TRBV7-6 to TRBJ2-7, with D hard to call. CDR1 is SGHVS and CDR2 is FNYEAQ in the germline V gene. The CDR3 runs to 12 residues. The DNA for the CDR3 is TGTTCCAGCAGCGACGATATATACGAGCAGTACTTC. It specifies CSSSDDIYEQYF.

V usage is TRBV15 and J usage is TRBJ2-3, with D possibly being TRBD1 (6 bases). CDR3 length: 15 amino acids. In germline, CDR1 is LNHNV, CDR2 YYDKDF (reference sequence). The V end was cut by 0 bases, the J end by 1 base, with 8 bases between. CDR3 bases: TGTGCCACCAGCAGAGATAGACAGGGCACAGATACGCAGTATTTT. Its translation is CATSRDRQGTDTQYF.

This chain connects TRBV10-3 to TRBJ1-1; no reliable D call. The CDR3 has 15 residues. Germline loops: CDR1 ENHRY, CDR2 SYGVKD. Between the trimmed V and J ends, which lost 7 bases and 1 base, there was a span of 16 bases. CDR3 nucleotides: TGTGCCATCATGAGTCACACCAGCCAGAACACTGAAGCTTTCTTT. This sequence encodes CAIMSHTSQNTEAFF.

This clonotype has ten or more counts. V usage is TRBV20-1 and J usage is TRBJ2-5; D gene unclear. CDR1 is DFQATT and CDR2 is SNEGSKA in the germline V gene (reference sequence). V was clipped by 3 bases and J by 1 base, with 6 bases between them. This CDR3 spans 12 amino acids. The CDR3 loop is CSASRAQETQYF. DNA for the CDR3: TGCAGTGCTAGTCGGGCCCAAGAGACCCAGTACTTC.

In its sample, this clonotype was seen a few times. A much larger clone differs by one base, so this may be a read error. The J gene is TRBJ2-7, the V gene TRBV7-2; D might be TRBD1 (5 bases). The CDR3 runs 13 residues. CDR1 and CDR2 (germline): SGHTA, FQGNSA. V dropped 6 bases and J dropped 10 bases, with 19 bases sitting between them. The CDR3 region is CASREGATLDQYF. Written as DNA, the CDR3 is TGTGCCAGCAGGGAAGGGGCAACTTTGGATCAGTACTTC.

This clonotype came up a few times. This chain connects TRBV20-1 to TRBJ1-2, with D possibly TRBD1 on 5 matching bases. The CDR3 covers 14 residues. In germline, CDR1 is DFQATT, CDR2 SNEGSKA (reference sequence). V gave up 0 bases and J gave up 10 bases, with 18 bases separating them. CDR3 bases: TGCAGTGCTAGAGATTCTGCAGGGCCCGAATTCTACACCTTC. Protein sequence: CSARDSAGPEFYTF.

The chain links TRBV2 to TRBJ2-3, with D unresolved. The CDR3 consists of 13 residues. In germline, CDR1 is SNHLY, CDR2 FYNNEI. The V end was cut by 4 bases, the J end by 4 bases, with 9 bases between. CDR3 DNA: TGTGCCAGCAGTGCCCAGGCCCCAGATACGCAGTATTTT. This sequence encodes CASSAQAPDTQYF.

This clonotype has more than one count but fewer than ten. The V gene is TRBV12-3 or TRBV12-4, the J gene TRBJ2-3; D gene ambiguous. V was trimmed by 5 bases and J by 0 bases, leaving 9 bases between them. CDR3 length equals 14 residues. CDR3 residues: CASSRVKSTDTQYF. The CDR3 bases are TGTGCCAGCAGTCGGGTCAAAAGCACAGATACGCAGTATTTT.

This clonotype was counted between two and nine times. This sequence joins TRBV28 and TRBJ2-1, with D tentatively TRBD2 (5 bases). With 2 bases removed from V and 13 bases from J, the gap between germline ends came to 15 bases. The germline V gene encodes CDR1 MDHEN and CDR2 SYDVKM. There are 13 residues in the CDR3. This chain's CDR3 is CASSLPGTRFQFF. Written as DNA, the CDR3 is TGTGCCAGCAGTTTACCGGGAACCCGATTCCAGTTCTTC.

At least ten counts were recorded for this clonotype. V gene TRBV7-2 combines with J gene TRBJ2-4, with 11 bases lining up with TRBD2. Trimming cost V 2 bases and J 0 bases; bases outside gene matches: 6. CDR1 is SGHTA and CDR2 is FQGNSA in the germline V gene. The CDR3 covers 18 residues. The CDR3 reads CASSLFASGGLAKNIQYF. The CDR3, as DNA: TGTGCCAGCAGCTTATTTGCTAGCGGGGGGCTAGCCAAAAACATTCAGTACTTC.

In this sample, this clonotype turned up many times. This sequence joins TRBV7-2 and TRBJ2-7, with D uncertain. CDR1 is SGHTA, CDR2 FQGNSA, per germline. V was cut by 1 base and J by 6 bases, with 10 bases left in between. There are 13 residues in the CDR3. The CDR3 spells CASSLVFGSEQYF. The CDR3 DNA reads as TGTGCCAGCAGCTTAGTTTTTGGCAGCGAGCAGTACTTC.

This clonotype was found a few times. CDR3 residues: CASRAVGPRQETQYF. DNA of the CDR3: TGCGCCAGCAGGGCGGTCGGGCCGAGACAAGAGACCCAGTACTTC. The chain recombines TRBV5-1 with TRBJ2-5; D not certain. There are 15 residues in the CDR3. V was pared by 5 bases and J by 2 bases, with 16 bases between. CDR1 and CDR2 (germline): SGHRS, YFSETQ.

The chain links TRBV19 to TRBJ1-5, with TRBD1 matching over 11 bases. V gave up 4 bases and J gave up 4 bases; unmatched junction bases: 6. This CDR3 spans 16 amino acids. CDR1 and CDR2 from the germline V gene are LNHDA and SQIVND (reference sequence). The CDR3: CASSTSGQGANQPQHF. DNA for the CDR3: TGTGCCAGTAGTACTTCCGGACAGGGGGCGAATCAGCCCCAGCATTTT. Based on the CDR3 plus reference TRBV19 and TRBJ1-5, the full variable domain is DGGITQSPKYLFRKEGQNVTLSCEQNLNHDAMYWYRQDPGQGLRLIYYSQIVNDFQKGDIAEGYSVSREKKESFPLTVTSAQKNPTAFYLCASSTSGQGANQPQHFGDGTRLSIL.

This clonotype was observed a handful of times. V is TRBV27 and J is TRBJ2-2; 7 bases are shared with TRBD2. The CDR3 is 12 residues long. Germline CDR1 is MNHEY and CDR2 is SMNVEV (reference sequence). V lost 7 bases, J lost 5 bases, and 1 base stayed unmatched. This CDR3 reads CASTGGTGELFF. The CDR3 DNA sequence: TGTGCCAGCACCGGGGGGACCGGGGAGCTGTTTTTT.

V usage is TRBV6-1 and J usage is TRBJ1-5; no clear D. This CDR3 has 14 residues. Per the germline V gene, CDR1 is MNHNS and CDR2 is SASEGT. V was trimmed by 2 bases and J by 0 bases, leaving 5 bases between them. For the CDR3, the DNA is TGTGCCAGCAGTGAATACAATAGCAATCAGCCCCAGCATTTT. As protein: CASSEYNSNQPQHF.